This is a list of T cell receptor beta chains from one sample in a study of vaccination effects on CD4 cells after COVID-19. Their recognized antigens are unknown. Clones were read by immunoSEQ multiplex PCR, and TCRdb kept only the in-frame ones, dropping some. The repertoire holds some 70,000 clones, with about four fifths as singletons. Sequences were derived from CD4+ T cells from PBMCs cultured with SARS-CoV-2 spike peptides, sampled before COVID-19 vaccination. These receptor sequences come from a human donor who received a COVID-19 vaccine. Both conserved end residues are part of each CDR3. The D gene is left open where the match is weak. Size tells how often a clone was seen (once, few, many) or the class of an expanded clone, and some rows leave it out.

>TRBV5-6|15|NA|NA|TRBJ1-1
TGTGCCAGCAGCCTCCACGGGACACCGAACACTGAAGCTTTCTTT
CASSLHGTPNTEAFF
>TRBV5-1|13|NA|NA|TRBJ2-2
TGCGCCAGCAGGGCCTACCTCACCGGGGAGCTGTTTTTT
CASRAYLTGELFF
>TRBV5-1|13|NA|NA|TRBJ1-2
TGCGCCAGCAGCCGGGGACTGAACTATGGCTACACCTTC
CASSRGLNYGYTF
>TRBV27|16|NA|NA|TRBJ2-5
TGTGCCAGCAGTTTATACTATCCCATGTACCAAGAGACCCAGTACTTC
CASSLYYPMYQETQYF
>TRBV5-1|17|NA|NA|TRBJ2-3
TGCGCCAGCAGCTCCCCCCCCCGGACTCGTAGCACAGATACGCAGTATTTT
CASSSPPRTRSTDTQYF
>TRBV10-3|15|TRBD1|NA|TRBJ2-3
TGTGCCATCAGTGGTCCGGGACAGGGGGCAGATACGCAGTATTTT
CAISGPGQGADTQYF
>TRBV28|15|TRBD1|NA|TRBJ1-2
TGTGCCAGCAGTCTCCGGACAGGGTATGCTTATGGCTACACCTTC
CASSLRTGYAYGYTF
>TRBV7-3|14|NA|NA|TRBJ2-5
TGTGCCAGCAGCTTAACGGGGCGCGAAGAGACCCAGTACTTC
CASSLTGREETQYF
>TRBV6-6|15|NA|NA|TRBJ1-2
TGTGCCAGCAGTAGTCCAGGGAGTTACAACTATGGCTACACCTTC
CASSSPGSYNYGYTF
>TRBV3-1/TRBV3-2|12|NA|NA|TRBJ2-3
TGTGCCAGCAGCCAAGATCGAGATACGCAGTATTTT
CASSQDRDTQYF
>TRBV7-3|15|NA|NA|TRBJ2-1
TGTGCCAGCAGATCAAATCTCACGGTTTACAATGAGCAGTTCTTC
CASRSNLTVYNEQFF
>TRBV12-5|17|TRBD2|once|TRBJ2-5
TGTGCTAGTGGTTTGGGCGGGGGGCCCAGGTCCGGAGAGACCCAGTACTTC
CASGLGGGPRSGETQYF
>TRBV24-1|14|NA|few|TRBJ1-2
TGTGCCACCAGTGATTCGGCAGGGTCGGCTGGCTACACCTTC
CATSDSAGSAGYTF
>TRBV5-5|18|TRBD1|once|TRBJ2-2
TGTGCCAGCAGCTTGGGGCTGCAGGGGGCGATTGGCACCGGGGAGCTGTTTTTT
CASSLGLQGAIGTGELFF
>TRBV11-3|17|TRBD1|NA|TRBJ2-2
TGTGCCAGCAGCCCTGGTATGGGACAGCAGAACACCGGGGAGCTGTTTTTT
CASSPGMGQQNTGELFF
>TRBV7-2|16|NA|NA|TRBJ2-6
TGTGCCAGCAGCTTGAGGGCCGTTGCCGGGGCCAACGTCCTGACTTTC
CASSLRAVAGANVLTF
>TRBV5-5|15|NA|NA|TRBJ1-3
TGTGCCAGCAGCTTGGAACAGGCGTCTGGAAACACCATATATTTT
CASSLEQASGNTIYF
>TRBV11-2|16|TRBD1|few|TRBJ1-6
TGTGCCAGCAGCTTAGTCCCGACAGGGAAGAATTCACCCCTCCACTTT
CASSLVPTGKNSPLHF
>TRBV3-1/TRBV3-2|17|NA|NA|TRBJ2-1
TGTGCCAGCAGCCAATCCATCGGGGGGCGGACCTACAATGAGCAGTTCTTC
CASSQSIGGRTYNEQFF
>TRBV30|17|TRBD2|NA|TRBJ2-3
TGTGCCTGGAGTGTACTCTCCTTTCGGGGGAGGGCCGATACGCAGTATTTT
CAWSVLSFRGRADTQYF
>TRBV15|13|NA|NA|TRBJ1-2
TGTGCCACCAGCAGAGATGGGATCTATGGCTACACCTTC
CATSRDGIYGYTF
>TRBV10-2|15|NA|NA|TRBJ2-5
TGCGCCAGCAGTGGAGAGACAACTTCCTCGGAGACCCAGTACTTC
CASSGETTSSETQYF
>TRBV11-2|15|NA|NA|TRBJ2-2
TGTGCCAGCAGCCCCCAAGGTGTGGGTGCCGGGGAGCTGTTTTTT
CASSPQGVGAGELFF
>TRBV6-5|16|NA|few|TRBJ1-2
TGTGCCAGCAGTTACGGTGGTGGCAGGGTCCTAGGTGGCTACACCTTC
CASSYGGGRVLGGYTF
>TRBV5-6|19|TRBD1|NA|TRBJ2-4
TGTGCCAGCAGCCCCTCCGGGACAGGGATCTTCGGAGCCAAAAACATTCAGTACTTC
CASSPSGTGIFGAKNIQYF
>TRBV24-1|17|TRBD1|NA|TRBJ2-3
TGTGCCACCAGTGATCCCGGGCGAGGGGGCGTCGCAGATACGCAGTATTTT
CATSDPGRGGVADTQYF
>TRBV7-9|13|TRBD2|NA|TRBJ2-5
TGTGCCAGCAGCTCCGGGGGGGCAGAGACCCAGTACTTC
CASSSGGAETQYF
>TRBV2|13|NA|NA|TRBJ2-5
TGTGCCTCCAGCCTCATTTGGTTGGAGACCCAGTACTTC
CASSLIWLETQYF
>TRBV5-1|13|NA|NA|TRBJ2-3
TGCGCCAGCAGCTTGGCAGGTGGAGATACGCAGTATTTT
CASSLAGGDTQYF
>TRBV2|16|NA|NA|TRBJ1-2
TGTGCCAGCAGTCTAGGTGCTGGGGGCACTAACTATGGCTACACCTTC
CASSLGAGGTNYGYTF
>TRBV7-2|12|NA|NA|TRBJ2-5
TGTGCCAGCAGCTTAGCCAGGGAGACCCAGTACTTC
CASSLARETQYF
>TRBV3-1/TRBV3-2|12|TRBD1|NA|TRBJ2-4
TGTGCCAGCAGCCGAGAACCGGACAGGGGGTACTTC
CASSREPDRGYF
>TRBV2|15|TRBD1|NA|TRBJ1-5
TGTGCCAGCAGCCGACAGGGGGCTTATAATCAGCCCCAGCATTTT
CASSRQGAYNQPQHF
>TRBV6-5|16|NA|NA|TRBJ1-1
TGTGCCAGCAGTTACTCCCCCATAAGGGGGAACACTGAAGCTTTCTTT
CASSYSPIRGNTEAFF
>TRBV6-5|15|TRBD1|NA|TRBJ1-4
TGTGCCAGCACCGACCCGGGACAGGGAGTCGAAAAACTGTTTTTT
CASTDPGQGVEKLFF
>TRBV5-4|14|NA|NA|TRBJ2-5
TGTGCCAGCAGCTTGATAGGGGGAGGAGAGACCCAGTACTTC
CASSLIGGGETQYF
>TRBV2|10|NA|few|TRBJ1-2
TGTGCCAGCGGGAGGATTGGCTACACCTTC
CASGRIGYTF
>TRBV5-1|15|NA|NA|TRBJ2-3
TGCGCCAGCAGCTTGAACCGGGGGCCTACAGATACGCAGTATTTT
CASSLNRGPTDTQYF
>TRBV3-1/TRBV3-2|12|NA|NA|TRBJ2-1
TGTGCCAGCAGCCTTTACTCAAATGAGCAGTTCTTC
CASSLYSNEQFF
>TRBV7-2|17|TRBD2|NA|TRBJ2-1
TGTGCCAGCAGCTTATTAGTCAGCGGGGGGCTTTACAATGAGCAGTTCTTC
CASSLLVSGGLYNEQFF
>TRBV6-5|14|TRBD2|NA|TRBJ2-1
TGTGCCAGCAGTCCGGAGCGGGGGCGTAATGAGCAGTTCTTC
CASSPERGRNEQFF
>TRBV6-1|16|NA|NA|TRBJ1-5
TGTGCCAGCAGTGAAGCGCCAGCAACGGGCAATCAGCCCCAGCATTTT
CASSEAPATGNQPQHF
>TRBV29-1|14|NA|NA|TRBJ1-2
TGCAGCGTTGCTCTGGGACATCAGGTGGATGGCTACACCTTC
CSVALGHQVDGYTF
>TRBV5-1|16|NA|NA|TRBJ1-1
TGCGCCAGCAGCTTGGGTCTAAGGGGGACGAACACTGAAGCTTTCTTT
CASSLGLRGTNTEAFF
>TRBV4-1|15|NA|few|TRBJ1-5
TGCGCCAGCAGCCAAGTGGGCACGAACAATCAGCCCCAGCATTTT
CASSQVGTNNQPQHF
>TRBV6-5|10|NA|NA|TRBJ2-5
TGTGCCAGCGGGCGGGAGACCCAGTACTTC
CASGRETQYF
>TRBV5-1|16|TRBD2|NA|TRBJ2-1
TGCGCCAGCAGAGTCCTAGCGGGGAGCTCCTACAATGAGCAGTTCTTC
CASRVLAGSSYNEQFF
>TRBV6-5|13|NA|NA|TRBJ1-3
TGTGCCAGCAGTTACACGGTGGGGCAGGTTAAATGTTTT
CASSYTVGQVKCF